The present TCR beta chain was sequenced within a study of blood T cell repertoires in COVID-19. The wider study: Acute and convalescent COVID-19 specimens originated in the United States, Italy and Spain.

Original methodology: Reference gene primer amplification gave nucleated cell count estimates. The repertoire was sequenced with immunoSEQ multiplex PCR; TCRdb's copy has only in-frame clones and lacks some. V and J calls and clone size are those listed in that table; D and trimming were worked out from the DNA. The sample lists just over 300,000 clones, about 88% occurring once. CDR1 and CDR2 from the germline V gene are SGHTA and FQGNSA. J gave up 10 bases and V 2 bases, and 9 bases lay outside the gene matches. The CDR3 has 15 amino acids. The age range of participants was 18 to 89 years, with residence in about two dozen US areas. Symptom resolution, clearance, or two negative PCRs marked donors in Cohort 3 as recovered.

This TCR derives from a woman in her forties who had recovered from COVID-19. The source material was PBMCs or T cells enriched from blood (not recorded which). V usage is TRBV7-2 and J usage is TRBJ2-1; TRBD2 aligns across 9 bases. Here the CDR3 DNA reads TGTGCCAGCAGCTTATTCACAGCGGGGGGCCCAGAGCAGTTCTTC. Translating gives CASSLFTAGGPEQFF.